This T cell receptor beta chain was sequenced during a study of spatial heterogeneity in lung cancer. Findings and limits, study-wide: Intratumoral expanded alpha and beta TCR counts were found to track tumor mutation counts.

Specified time point: sample taken at primary tumor resection. Samples came from roughly 70 TRACERx patients with untreated early-stage lung cancer. Unsorted whole RNA samples from tumor, nontumor lung or frozen PBMC were sequenced. This clonotype is classed as medium-sized. The antigen remains undetermined. The size of this beta chain means little, since it is a stray read in a library made for alpha chains. One entry per CDR3 protein, called by TCRdb with MiXCR from the 5' RACE reads. In the table there are around 4,100 distinct CDR3 sequences, 8.5% to 10% of which are singletons. V trimming: 6 bases; J trimming: 2 bases; junction bases outside the gene matches: 2. The germline gives CDR1 DFQATT, CDR2 SNEGSKA (reference sequence). The CDR3 length is 14 residues.

The rearrangement joins TRBV20-1 to TRBJ2-2; 11 bases fit TRBD2. This clonotype was sampled from a male donor with early-stage non-small cell lung cancer. Here the sequenced sample was lung tumor tissue, taken at surgery. For the CDR3, the DNA is TGCAGTGCCGGGACTAGCGGCAACACCGGGGAGCTGTTTTTT. Amino acid sequence: CSAGTSGNTGELFF.